This TCR beta chain is drawn from a study of PD-1 blockade in classical Hodgkin lymphoma. Method: immunoSEQ multiplex PCR; TCRdb's copy keeps in-frame clones and lacks some. Of approximately 22,000 clones listed, approximately 80% are singletons. Time point here: cycle 4 day 1 (C4D1), after more than five weeks of nivolumab. All patients relapsed after autologous stem cell transplantation, and brentuximab vedotin exposure varied. In this sample, this clone turned up a few times. The receptor was derived from a human donor with classical Hodgkin lymphoma. The sample in question was peripheral blood mononuclear cells (PBMCs), obtained before the fourth cycle of nivolumab.

Written as DNA, the CDR3 is TGTGCCAGCAGCGTCCCGGGGGGGCGGTCCAATGAGCAGTTCTTC. It encodes CASSVPGGRSNEQFF. The V gene is TRBV11-2, the J gene TRBJ2-1; 8 nucleotides align to TRBD2. The CDR3 sequence is 15 residues long. In germline, CDR1 is SGHAT, CDR2 FQNNGV. Trimming at V came to 5 bases and at J to 6 bases, leaving 9 bases not matched to a gene.